These 28 T cell receptor beta chains originate from one sample sequenced in a study of T cell changes during pregnancy in multiple sclerosis. The protocol was immunoSEQ multiplex PCR, while the TCRdb copy is restricted to in-frame clones and leaves out a portion. Here the sample spans under 95,000 clones, roughly 95% being singletons. The specimen was peripheral blood, collected in the second trimester of pregnancy. These TCRs come from a female donor in good health, enrolled as a control in a pregnancy study.

This clone came up once. CDR3: CASRSTGDTEAFF. Here the CDR3 DNA reads TGTGCCAGCAGATCGACAGGGGACACTGAAGCTTTCTTT. This chain connects TRBV6-1 to TRBJ1-1, with TRBD1 matching over 8 bases. This CDR3 region has 13 residues. Germline CDR1 reads MNHNS; CDR2 reads SASEGT. Trimming removed 6 bases from V and 3 bases from J; junction bases left unmatched: 3.

The V and J genes are TRBV7-8 and TRBJ1-2; no clear D gene. CDR3 length: 14 residues. The germline V and J ends were trimmed by 10 bases and 5 bases, with 20 bases remaining between them. Germline assignment: CDR1 SGHVS and CDR2 FQNEAQ. The CDR3 nucleotides read TGTGCCACCCATCCCCCAGAATTTTCATATGGCTACACCTTC. This encodes CATHPPEFSYGYTF. Full variable domain (remainder filled in from reference TRBV7-8 and TRBJ1-2): GAGVSQSPRYKVAKRGQDVALRCDPISGHVSLFWYQQALGQGPEFLTYFQNEAQLDKSGLPSDRFFAERPEGSVSTLKIQRTQQEDSAVYLCATHPPEFSYGYTFGSGTRLTVV.

This chain uses TRBV5-1 with TRBJ2-3; 9 positions agree with TRBD1. This CDR3 is 15 amino acids long. The germline CDR1 and CDR2 sequences are SGHRS and YFSETQ. Trimming cost V 3 bases and J 2 bases; bases outside gene matches: 4. CDR3 bases: TGCGCCAGCAGCTGGGGACAGGGAGACACAGATACGCAGTATTTT. This gives the protein CASSWGQGDTDTQYF. The variable domain in full, completed from reference TRBV5-1 and TRBJ2-3, reads KAGVTQTPRYLIKTRGQQVTLSCSPISGHRSVSWYQQTPGQGLQFLFEYFSETQRNKGNFPGRFSGRQFSNSRSEMNVSTLELGDSALYLCASSWGQGDTDTQYFGPGTRLTVL.

The V call is TRBV5-1, the J call TRBJ2-5; 7 nucleotides match TRBD1. Germline V gene lookup returns CDR1 SGHRS and CDR2 YFSETQ. V gave up 2 bases and J gave up 2 bases; unmatched junction bases: 12. The CDR3 loop spans 17 amino acids. This CDR3 reads CASSFSETGLPQETQYF. In DNA form, the CDR3 reads TGCGCCAGCAGCTTCTCCGAGACAGGGCTACCTCAAGAGACCCAGTACTTC.

The chain uses TRBV19 and TRBJ1-2, with TRBD1 matching 7 bases. CDR1 is LNHDA and CDR2 is SQIVND in the germline V gene (reference sequence). V was clipped by 6 bases and J by 6 bases; unmatched bases: 7. This CDR3 is 13 amino acids long. The CDR3 protein is CASRSTGEDGYTF. The CDR3 DNA is TGTGCCAGTAGATCTACAGGGGAGGATGGCTACACCTTC. Supplemented by reference TRBV19 and TRBJ1-2, the full variable domain reads DGGITQSPKYLFRKEGQNVTLSCEQNLNHDAMYWYRQDPGQGLRLIYYSQIVNDFQKGDIAEGYSVSREKKESFPLTVTSAQKNPTAFYLCASRSTGEDGYTFGSGTRLTVV.

The V and J genes are TRBV5-1 and TRBJ2-7; 7 nucleotides match TRBD2. V lost 8 bases to trimming and J lost 5 bases; unmatched junction nucleotides: 10. CDR1 SGHRS and CDR2 YFSETQ come from the germline V gene. This CDR3 is built from 13 residues. CDR3 in amino acids: CASAGVGINEQYF. In nucleotides, the CDR3 is TGCGCCAGTGCGGGGGTCGGCATCAACGAGCAGTACTTC.

This clone was counted once. This chain links TRBV29-1 with TRBJ2-1, with D possibly matching TRBD2 (6 bases). Germline V gene lookup returns CDR1 SQVTM and CDR2 ANQGSEA. The CDR3 has 13 amino acids. Trimming pared 7 bases from V and 8 bases from J, leaving 18 bases between. This CDR3 is CSAFPPRGYEQFF. CDR3 sequence (DNA): TGCAGCGCCTTCCCTCCGCGGGGCTATGAGCAGTTCTTC.

The chain carries TRBV27 and TRBJ1-4; TRBD1 agrees at 8 bases. Per the germline V gene, CDR1 is MNHEY and CDR2 is SMNVEV (reference sequence). V dropped 0 bases and J dropped 10; count of bases not matched to a gene: 7. The CDR3 has 15 amino acids. CDR3 region: CASSLSFRTGRKLFF. CDR3 nucleotide sequence: TGTGCCAGCAGTTTATCGTTCAGGACAGGGCGAAAACTGTTTTTT.

This clone appeared a single time. This sequence joins TRBV9 and TRBJ1-1; a weak D match, TRBD1 (5 bases). V lost 3 bases to trimming and J lost 3 bases, with 15 bases between them. This CDR3 region has 15 residues. Germline CDR1 reads SGDLS; CDR2 reads YYNGEE. The CDR3 nucleotides are TGTGCCAGCAGCGCGAGCAGGGATGTGGACACTGAAGCTTTCTTT. Translation gives CASSASRDVDTEAFF.

The chain links TRBV29-1 to TRBJ1-1, with 9 bases that match TRBD1. Germline V lookup: CDR1 SQVTM, CDR2 ANQGSEA. Trimming cost V 4 bases and J 4 bases; bases outside gene matches: 7. CDR3 length equals 14 residues. CDR3 in DNA: TGCAGCGTTGTGGGTGGGACAGGGAGCACTGAAGCTTTCTTT. Protein product: CSVVGGTGSTEAFF. Filled out from reference TRBV29-1 and TRBJ1-1, the complete variable domain reads SAVISQKPSRDICQRGTSLTIQCQVDSQVTMMFWYRQQPGQSLTLIATANQGSEATYESGFVIDKFPISRPNLTFSTLTVSNMSPEDSSIYLCSVVGGTGSTEAFFGQGTRLTVV.

The chain uses TRBV13 and TRBJ2-3; TRBD2 matches 10 bases. The CDR3 length is 16 residues. With 5 bases clipped from V and 6 bases from J, the junction kept 11 bases outside the gene matches. Germline values: CDR1 PRHDT, CDR2 FYEKMQ (reference sequence). DNA for the CDR3: TGTGCCAGCAGCCCAACCGGGACTAGCGAGGTCGATACGCAGTATTTT. Amino acid sequence: CASSPTGTSEVDTQYF.

This rearrangement joins TRBV7-9 to TRBJ2-2, with a weak D call TRBD2 (7 bases). CDR1 is SEHNR and CDR2 is FQNEAQ in the germline V gene (reference sequence). This CDR3 is 16 amino acids long. V lost 1 base and J lost 6, with 15 bases in between. CDR3 region: CASSLGRGGEPGELFF. The CDR3 DNA reads as TGTGCCAGCAGCTTAGGAAGAGGGGGGGAACCCGGGGAGCTGTTTTTT.

This sequence joins TRBV18 and TRBJ2-3; 10 bases match TRBD2. V dropped 1 base and J dropped 6; count of bases not matched to a gene: 13. Germline V gives CDR1 KGHSH, CDR2 LQKENI. The length of the CDR3 is 18 residues. Written as DNA, the CDR3 is TGTGCCAGCTCACCACAACCTAGCGGGGGCCCCCCACAGGATACGCAGTATTTT. This translates into CASSPQPSGGPPQDTQYF.

J is TRBJ2-1 and V is TRBV11-2; D perhaps matches TRBD2 (5 bases). The CDR3 contains 14 residues. V dropped 3 bases and J dropped 6 bases, with 12 bases sitting between them. Per germline, CDR1 SGHAT and CDR2 FQNNGV. The CDR3 loop is CASSFSGSRNEQFF. For the CDR3, the DNA is TGTGCCAGCAGCTTCAGCGGCAGCCGCAATGAGCAGTTCTTC.

The chain links TRBV19 to TRBJ2-3; 10 bases are a match to TRBD1. This CDR3 is built from 15 residues. V lost 7 bases, J lost 3 bases, and 7 bases stayed unmatched. Germline-derived CDR1 and CDR2 are LNHDA and SQIVND (reference sequence). In nucleotides, the CDR3 is TGTGCCAGTACCAGACAGGGGGCTGGAACAGATACGCAGTATTTT. Amino acids: CASTRQGAGTDTQYF.

This chain uses TRBV5-8 with TRBJ1-1, with D unresolved. Trimming took off 4 bases at V and 3 bases at J, with 4 bases between the two ends. The CDR3 is 11 residues long. Germline V lookup: CDR1 SGHTS, CDR2 YDEGEE. The DNA for the CDR3 is TGTGCCAGCAGCCCATACACTGAAGCTTTCTTT. It specifies CASSPYTEAFF.

The count of this clone is one. This chain joins TRBV7-6 and TRBJ1-1; D unclear. The CDR3 is made up of 13 amino acids. CDR1 and CDR2 from the germline V gene are SGHVS and FNYEAQ. V was cut by 6 bases and J by 1 base, with 9 bases left in between. The CDR3, as DNA: TGTGCCAGCAGTCGTGGAGGGAACACTGAAGCTTTCTTT. It yields the protein CASSRGGNTEAFF. Variable domain in full (rest from reference TRBV7-6 and TRBJ1-1): GAGVSQSPRYKVTKRGQDVALRCDPISGHVSLYWYRQALGQGPEFLTYFNYEAQQDKSGLPNDRFSAERPEGSISTLTIQRTEQRDSAMYRCASSRGGNTEAFFGQGTRLTVV.

This rearrangement joins TRBV10-3 to TRBJ2-4, with 12 positions matching TRBD1. The CDR3 length is 14 residues. The V gene's germline CDR1 is ENHRY and CDR2 SYGVKD. After removal of 5 bases from V and 8 bases from J, the junction contained 4 bases not matched to a gene. The CDR3, as DNA: TGTGCCATCAGTCCGGGACAGGGGGCGGACATTCAGTACTTC. Amino acid sequence: CAISPGQGADIQYF.

The genes are TRBV7-3 and TRBJ2-3; D possibly corresponds to TRBD1 (6 bases). Germline V gene sequence: CDR1 SGHTA, CDR2 FQGTGA. The V and J ends lost 3 bases and 2 bases respectively, with 9 bases between them. The CDR3 has 14 amino acids. In DNA form, the CDR3 reads TGTGCCAGCAGCTTTAGACAGGTCACAGATACGCAGTATTTT. Protein product: CASSFRQVTDTQYF.

This rearrangement joins TRBV11-2 to TRBJ1-1; D is ambiguous. The CDR3 runs 15 residues. V was clipped by 1 base and J by 5 bases, with 14 bases between them. The germline V gene encodes CDR1 SGHAT and CDR2 FQNNGV. CDR3 in DNA: TGTGCCAGCAGCTTAGGGTCGTCTAGGGAGACTGAAGCTTTCTTT. It translates to CASSLGSSRETEAFF.

V is TRBV5-1 and J is TRBJ1-1; TRBD1 matches at 9 bases. J gave up 4 bases and V 4 bases, and 2 bases lay outside the gene matches. The CDR3 runs to 13 residues. Germline CDR1 is SGHRS and CDR2 is YFSETQ. The DNA of the CDR3 is TGCGCCAGCAGCCGGGACAGGGCCACTGAAGCTTTCTTT. This codes for CASSRDRATEAFF.

This chain connects TRBV4-1 to TRBJ2-2; tentative D call: TRBD2 (6 bases). The CDR3 is 17 residues long. V lost 1 base and J 4 bases, leaving 16 bases between the germline ends. Looked up from germline, CDR1 is MGHRA and CDR2 is YSYEKL. The CDR3 DNA reads TGCGCCAGCAGCCAAGTTTGGCTAGCGAGCTCCACCGGGGAGCTGTTTTTT. Amino acid sequence: CASSQVWLASSTGELFF.

This chain uses TRBV7-2 with TRBJ1-4, with D maybe TRBD1 (6 bases). Germline loops: CDR1 SGHTA, CDR2 FQGNSA. V was pared by 5 bases and J by 7 bases, with 11 bases between. This CDR3 spans 13 amino acids. The CDR3 sequence: CASSTRGGEKLFF. In DNA form, the CDR3 reads TGTGCCAGCAGCACCAGGGGTGGTGAAAAACTGTTTTTT.

The CDR3 DNA reads as TGCAGCGTATGGACAGGTGAAAGAACTAACTATGGCTACACCTTC. Amino acid sequence: CSVWTGERTNYGYTF. This chain uses TRBV29-1 with TRBJ1-2; 7 positions agree with TRBD1. Germline CDR1 reads SQVTM; CDR2 reads ANQGSEA. V was pared by 6 bases and J by 0 bases, with 10 bases of the junction left unmatched. The CDR3 runs to 15 residues.

The chain has TRBV15 and TRBJ2-3, with 11 bases fitting TRBD2. Per germline, CDR1 LNHNV and CDR2 YYDKDF (reference sequence). With V trimmed by 3 bases and J by 0 bases, 2 bases remained unmatched. CDR3 size: 16 residues. The CDR3 sequence: CATSRGLADSTDTQYF. The CDR3 coding sequence is TGTGCCACCAGCAGGGGACTAGCGGATAGCACAGATACGCAGTATTTT.

This chain connects TRBV30 to TRBJ2-1, with D hard to call. The germline V gene has CDR1 GTSNPN and CDR2 SVGIG (reference sequence). Trimming took 2 bases from V and 0 from J, leaving 11 bases between them. The CDR3 sequence is 15 residues long. The CDR3 nucleotides read TGTGCCTGGAGTCCTAACTTGAGCTCCTACAATGAGCAGTTCTTC. Protein: CAWSPNLSSYNEQFF.

The chain couples TRBV7-2 to TRBJ1-3; D not certain. The CDR3 runs to 14 residues. V lost 3 bases, J lost 3 bases, and 9 bases lay in between. The germline gives CDR1 SGHTA, CDR2 FQGNSA. The CDR3 DNA reads as TGTGCCAGCAGCTTCGGGATAAATGGAAACACCATATATTTT. Translating gives CASSFGINGNTIYF.

This chain's CDR3 is CASSSEGLLKNYGYTF. The CDR3 nucleotides are TGCGCCAGCAGCTCTGAGGGTCTCCTGAAAAACTATGGCTACACCTTC. The chain carries TRBV5-1 and TRBJ1-2; no firm D call. Between the trimmed V and J ends, which lost 3 bases and 2 bases, there was a span of 17 bases. CDR1 and CDR2 (germline): SGHRS, YFSETQ. The CDR3 has 16 residues. The whole variable domain, filled in from reference TRBV5-1 and TRBJ1-2, reads KAGVTQTPRYLIKTRGQQVTLSCSPISGHRSVSWYQQTPGQGLQFLFEYFSETQRNKGNFPGRFSGRQFSNSRSEMNVSTLELGDSALYLCASSSEGLLKNYGYTFGSGTRLTVV.